The source of this T cell receptor beta chain is a study of cytomegalovirus exposure and HLA in healthy donors. This clone was seen only a few times. The CDR3 totals 15 residues. The J segment lost 4 bases and the V segment lost 3 bases, leaving 4 bases of the junction unmatched. Germline-derived CDR1 and CDR2 are LNHDA and SQIVND (reference sequence). The PCR made use of 60 Vbeta and 13 Jbeta primers. Repertoires were generated with immunoSEQ multiplex PCR, while TCRdb's copy carries only in-frame clones and drops some. The table shows nearly 95,000 clones, with approximately 57% occurring only once.

The V call is TRBV19, the J call TRBJ1-5; 9 bases agree with TRBD1. The sequencing sample was made of PBMCs. The clonotype comes from a woman aged 25 to 45 in good health and CMV-seronegative. CDR3 loop: CASSILQGANQPQHF. The CDR3 DNA is TGTGCCAGTAGTATCCTACAGGGGGCGAATCAGCCCCAGCATTTT.